This T cell receptor beta chain appears in the sequencing data of a study of beta chain features in type 1 diabetes. Study findings and constraints: A moderate, significant TCRB CDR3 shortening appeared in type 1 diabetes across four CD4+ subsets. PCR, the amplification step, might favor shorter templates, equally in patients and controls.

Germline V lookup: CDR1 SGHTA, CDR2 FQGTGA. V lost 5 bases, J lost 4 bases, and 3 bases stayed unmatched. The CDR3 covers 14 residues. Each of the CD4+ naive, central memory, regulatory and stem cell-like memory populations was sorted via CD45RO/CCR7/CD25/CD127/CD95/CD27. As for this clone: The target antigen is unknown.

Isolated RNA was reverse transcribed in full, so expressed TCRB transcripts were sequenced. Only in-frame clones appear in the TCRdb table, and some are missing; sequencing was by immunoSEQ multiplex PCR. The sample carries under 130,000 clones, 25% to 35% recorded once. Material: central memory CD4+ T cells from blood. V usage is TRBV7-3 and J usage is TRBJ2-2, with 8 bases matching TRBD2. The sequence came from a woman under 30 with type 1 diabetes. CDR3 loop: CASSPGTSTGELFF. CDR3 nucleotides: TGTGCCAGCAGCCCCGGGACTAGCACCGGGGAGCTGTTTTTT.